This TCR beta chain was identified during a study of control samples from healthy donors and cancer patients. Data came from immunoSEQ multiplex PCR; TCRdb stores just in-frame clones and leaves some out. The sample holds around 200,000 clones, around 91% seen once. This clone was seen a single time. The CDR3 loop spans 11 amino acids. V was shortened by 5 bases and J by 7 bases, with 8 bases between the two germline ends. This chain joins TRBV12-3 or TRBV12-4 and TRBJ1-1, with a tentative D call TRBD1 (5 bases). The TCR sequence derives from a woman in her twenties or thirties in good health. Specimen: blood. The CDR3 reads CASSERGEAFF. The DNA for the CDR3 is TGTGCCAGCAGTGAGAGGGGTGAAGCTTTCTTT.